Following are 5 T cell receptor beta chains from one sample sequenced in a study of blood T cell repertoires in COVID-19. Produced via immunoSEQ multiplex PCR; TCRdb's table is partial and in-frame only. The sample records about 160,000 clones, 90% to 95% being singletons. The specimen was peripheral blood. The receptors were gathered from a woman between 50 and 59 years old with acute or convalescent COVID-19.

The V call is TRBV11-2, the J call TRBJ1-2; 9 bases map to TRBD1. This CDR3 spans 13 amino acids. V lost 5 bases and J lost 7; bases outside the gene matches: 5. Per germline, CDR1 SGHAT and CDR2 FQNNGV. Written as DNA, the CDR3 is TGTGCCAGCAGCATACAGGGGGCGCGTGGCTACACCTTC. This gives the protein CASSIQGARGYTF.

The chain links TRBV14 to TRBJ2-1, with D maybe TRBD1 (5 bases). V lost 6 bases and J lost 14, with 23 bases in between. Germline-derived CDR1 and CDR2 are SGHDN and FVKESK. This CDR3 is 14 amino acids long. The CDR3 DNA reads as TGTGCCAGCAGTAACTCGGCAGGGTCCATGTTAAAGTTCTTC. Its protein is CASSNSAGSMLKFF. Filled out from reference TRBV14 and TRBJ2-1, the complete variable domain reads EAGVTQFPSHSVIEKGQTVTLRCDPISGHDNLYWYRRVMGKEIKFLLHFVKESKQDESGMPNNRFLAERTGGTYSTLKVQPAELEDSGVYFCASSNSAGSMLKFFGPGTRLTVL.

This rearrangement joins TRBV27 to TRBJ1-6, with D maybe TRBD1 (6 bases). Trimming took 0 bases from V and 0 from J, leaving 9 bases between them. From germline, CDR1 is MNHEY and CDR2 SMNVEV (reference sequence). This CDR3 has 17 amino acids. The CDR3 DNA is TGTGCCAGCAGTTTATCGGTAGGGGGCTCCTATAATTCACCCCTCCACTTT. It is translated as CASSLSVGGSYNSPLHF.

V gene TRBV3-1 (or the pseudogene TRBV3-2) combines with J gene TRBJ2-6, with D possibly being TRBD2 (6 bases). Trimming removed 8 bases at V and 2 bases at J, with 10 bases between. The CDR3 sequence is 14 residues long. The germline V gene encodes CDR1 LGHDT and CDR2 YNNKEL (reference sequence). The CDR3 nucleotides read TGTGCCAGCTCACCGGGGGCTGGGGCCAACGTCCTGACTTTC. Protein product: CASSPGAGANVLTF.

The rearrangement links TRBV7-9 to TRBJ1-1, with D unclear. V dropped 4 bases and J dropped 4 bases, with 13 bases sitting between them. The CDR3 length is 14 residues. Germline assignment: CDR1 SEHNR and CDR2 FQNEAQ (reference sequence). The CDR3 spells CASSSSAVVTEAFF. The DNA for the CDR3 is TGTGCCAGCAGCTCAAGCGCTGTGGTCACTGAAGCTTTCTTT.